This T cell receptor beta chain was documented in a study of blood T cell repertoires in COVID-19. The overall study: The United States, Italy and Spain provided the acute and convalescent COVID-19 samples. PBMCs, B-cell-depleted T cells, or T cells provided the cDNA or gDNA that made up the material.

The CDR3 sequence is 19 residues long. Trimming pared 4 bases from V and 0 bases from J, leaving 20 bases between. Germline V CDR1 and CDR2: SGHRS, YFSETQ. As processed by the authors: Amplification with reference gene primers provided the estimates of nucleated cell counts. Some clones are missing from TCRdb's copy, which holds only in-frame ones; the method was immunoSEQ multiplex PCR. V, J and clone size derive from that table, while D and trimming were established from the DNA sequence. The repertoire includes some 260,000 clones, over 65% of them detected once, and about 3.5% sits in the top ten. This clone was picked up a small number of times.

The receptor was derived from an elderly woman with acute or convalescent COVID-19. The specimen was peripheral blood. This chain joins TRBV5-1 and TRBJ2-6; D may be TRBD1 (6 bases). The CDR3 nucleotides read TGCGCCAGCAGCGTAACAGGGTGGGGCCCCCTCTCTGGGGCCAACGTCCTGACTTTC. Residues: CASSVTGWGPLSGANVLTF.